Sequencing of this TCR beta chain was carried out in a study of T-cell reconstitution after alpha-beta-depleted transplantation in children. This clonotype was seen at least ten times. V was clipped by 5 bases and J by 4 bases, with 11 bases between them. The CDR3 covers 13 residues. A library of TCRbeta sequences, prepared with unique molecular identifiers, was generated. TCRdb ran MiXCR on the PCR reads and lists one entry per CDR3 protein. The sample has roughly 120,000 distinct CDR3 sequences, approximately 10% seen once. The clonotype comes from a human donor who donated a stem cell graft to a child with acute lymphoblastic leukemia. The rearrangement joins TRBV12-3 or TRBV12-4 to TRBJ1-2; D possibly corresponds to TRBD1 (5 bases). The starting material was PBMCs from the stem cell graft donor, obtained from the stem cell graft. CDR3 region: CASSPGRAYGYTF. Written as DNA, the CDR3 is TGTGCCAGCAGTCCAGGGAGGGCCTATGGCTACACCTTC.